These 9 T cell receptor beta chains originate from one sample sequenced in a study of blood T cell repertoires in COVID-19. The assay was immunoSEQ multiplex PCR, and TCRdb's table has in-frame clones only and misses some. Found here are around 260,000 clones, about four fifths of them singletons; the top ten hold about a sixth. Sequencing was performed on peripheral blood. These receptors all come from a person aged 70 to 85 with COVID-19, enrolled during active disease.

This sequence joins TRBV6-5 and TRBJ1-2, with D perhaps TRBD1 (6 bases). V was trimmed by 2 bases and J by 4 bases, leaving 14 bases between them. CDR1 MNHEY and CDR2 SVGAGI come from the germline V gene. The CDR3 is 15 residues long. The DNA for the CDR3 is TGTGCCAGCAGTTACACCAGGGTACAGGGCTATGGCTACACCTTC. This gives the protein CASSYTRVQGYGYTF.

In DNA, the CDR3 is TGTGCCAGCAGCCGGGAACCCAAAAATCAGCCCCAGCATTTT. This codes for CASSREPKNQPQHF. The rearrangement uses TRBV6-4 and TRBJ1-5; D gene uncertain. Trimming cost V 6 bases and J 4 bases, with 13 bases left between them. The CDR3 totals 14 residues. The germline V gene has CDR1 MRHNA and CDR2 SNTAGT.

The V call is TRBV19, the J call TRBJ1-5, with D possibly being TRBD1 (5 bases). V was trimmed by 3 bases and J by 1 base, leaving 10 bases between them. The germline V gene encodes CDR1 LNHDA and CDR2 SQIVND (reference sequence). CDR3 size: 15 residues. In DNA form, the CDR3 reads TGTGCCAGTAGTATCCAAGGGGTCAGCAATCAGCCCCAGCATTTT. As protein: CASSIQGVSNQPQHF. Variable domain in full (rest from reference TRBV19 and TRBJ1-5): DGGITQSPKYLFRKEGQNVTLSCEQNLNHDAMYWYRQDPGQGLRLIYYSQIVNDFQKGDIAEGYSVSREKKESFPLTVTSAQKNPTAFYLCASSIQGVSNQPQHFGDGTRLSIL.

The chain employs TRBV7-8 and TRBJ1-2; D perhaps matches TRBD1 (5 bases). V lost 5 bases, J lost 4 bases, and 11 bases lay in between. Looked up from germline, CDR1 is SGHVS and CDR2 is FQNEAQ. The CDR3 has 13 amino acids. Here the CDR3 DNA reads TGTGCCAGCAGCCGGGACTTCCCCTATGGCTACACCTTC. It is translated as CASSRDFPYGYTF.

The V gene is TRBV9, the J gene TRBJ2-3; 9 nucleotides agree with TRBD2. This CDR3 has 18 residues. The V gene end was trimmed by 4 bases and the J gene end by 4 bases; junction bases not matched to a gene: 16. CDR1 is SGDLS and CDR2 is YYNGEE in the germline V gene. CDR3 protein: CASSRAFRIAGAPDTQYF. DNA of the CDR3: TGTGCCAGCAGCCGCGCCTTTAGGATAGCGGGAGCCCCAGATACGCAGTATTTT. Full variable domain (missing parts from reference TRBV9 and TRBJ2-3): DSGVTQTPKHLITATGQRVTLRCSPRSGDLSVYWYQQSLDQGLQFLIQYYNGEERAKGNILERFSAQQFPDLHSELNLSSLELGDSALYFCASSRAFRIAGAPDTQYFGPGTRLTVL.

This clone has a single count. This chain links TRBV27 with TRBJ2-7, with 8 bases identical to TRBD1. This CDR3 region has 15 residues. V shed 6 bases and J 5 bases; nucleotides not matched to a gene: 12. Germline-derived CDR1 and CDR2 are MNHEY and SMNVEV (reference sequence). Here the CDR3 reads CASRPTRGRINEQYF. CDR3 DNA sequence: TGTGCCAGCAGACCCACCAGGGGGCGCATCAACGAGCAGTACTTC.

The rearrangement links TRBV25-1 to TRBJ1-2; TRBD1 might be the D (6 bases). The CDR3 covers 14 residues. Trimming left V 0 bases short and J 3 bases short, with 8 bases between. Germline V gene data show CDR1 as MGHDK and CDR2 as SYGVNS. The CDR3 is CASSEYSGDYGYTF. DNA of the CDR3: TGTGCCAGCAGTGAATATTCAGGGGACTATGGCTACACCTTC.

The chain is built from TRBV7-9 and TRBJ1-4; TRBD1 aligns across 8 bases. Looked up from germline, CDR1 is SEHNR and CDR2 is FQNEAQ (reference sequence). V shed 5 bases, J shed 4 bases, and the junction held 6 bases outside the gene matches. The CDR3 runs to 15 residues. CDR3 coding DNA: TGTGCCAGCAGCCTGGGCGACAGGGGTAATGAAAAACTGTTTTTT. It yields the protein CASSLGDRGNEKLFF.

V and J are TRBV6-2 or TRBV6-3 and TRBJ2-3; 11 positions match TRBD2. The CDR3 runs 15 residues. V lost 6 bases to trimming and J lost 2 bases; unmatched junction nucleotides: 4. From germline, CDR1 is MNHEY and CDR2 SVGEGT. DNA for the CDR3: TGTGCCAGCAGACCTAGCGGGGGGACCACAGATACGCAGTATTTT. This encodes CASRPSGGTTDTQYF.